This TCR beta chain was profiled in a study of vaccination effects on CD4 cells after COVID-19. Whole-study context: Among convalescent patients, two provided samples 16 days and one week before vaccination.

In regard to this clone: Antigen unknown.

Study-level points and caveats: Early post-infection timepoints were absent, and convalescent patients were few. New vaccine-induced clones dominated convalescents' post-vaccine spike-reactive clones.

TCRdb's table, derived via immunoSEQ multiplex PCR, lists solely in-frame clones and lacks some. Among more than 60,000 clones listed, about 69% were seen once. Following 10 days of culture, CD4+ T cells were isolated. Cells had half their medium changed to IL-2 medium on days 3 and 7. The receptor was isolated from a human donor who had a prior SARS-CoV-2 infection. The sample was CD4+ T cells from PBMCs cultured without peptide, taken before COVID-19 vaccination.

CDR3 in amino acids: CASRIARGRHIQYF. CDR3 nucleotides: TGTGCCAGCAGAATCGCTAGGGGGCGTCACATTCAGTACTTC. The chain has TRBV27 and TRBJ2-4, with TRBD1 matching over 7 bases. With 6 bases clipped from V and 8 bases from J, the junction kept 10 bases outside the gene matches. CDR3 size: 14 residues. Germline V gene sequence: CDR1 MNHEY, CDR2 SMNVEV (reference sequence).